The rows below give T cell receptor beta chains drawn from one sample of a study of CD8+ T cells in alopecia areata. Repertoires were generated with immunoSEQ multiplex PCR, while TCRdb's copy carries only in-frame clones and drops some. This sample carries some 130,000 clones, 45% to 50% of them seen once, and the ten largest clones take 18%. Sequencing was performed on CD8+ T cells sorted from blood, taken at week 0. These TCRs come from a human donor with alopecia areata. Each CDR3 is given with its conserved first and last residue. Each record gives: clone size, V gene, D gene, J gene, CDR3 protein, CDR3 DNA. A D gene is named only where the DNA matches it firmly. Clone size, where shown, is once, few, many, or a class for clones that have expanded.

.	TRBV13	.	TRBJ1-4	CASSFRGTTNEKLFF	TGTGCCAGCAGTTTCAGGGGTACAACTAATGAAAAACTGTTTTTT
.	TRBV27	.	TRBJ2-5	CASSLGETQYF	TGTGCCAGCAGTTTAGGGGAGACCCAGTACTTC
few	TRBV10-3	.	TRBJ1-1	CAISGENTEAFF	TGTGCCATCAGTGGGGAGAACACTGAAGCTTTCTTT
few	TRBV27	.	TRBJ1-6	CASSSPRQGDSPLHF	TGTGCCAGCAGTTCCCCCCGGCAGGGTGATTCACCCCTCCACTTT
few	TRBV7-9	.	TRBJ2-7	CASSLAQGISYEQYF	TGTGCCAGCAGCTTAGCGCAGGGCATTTCCTACGAGCAGTACTTC
.	TRBV4-1	.	TRBJ1-1	CASSLPGRQLGAFF	TGCGCCAGCAGCCTCCCCGGCCGACAATTGGGCGCTTTCTTT
few	TRBV2	.	TRBJ2-3	CASSEGQQYF	TGTGCCAGCAGTGAAGGACAGCAGTATTTT
.	TRBV4-1	.	TRBJ2-7	CASAPRGPVPYEQYF	TGCGCCAGCGCCCCACGGGGGCCTGTTCCATACGAGCAGTACTTC
few	TRBV11-2	.	TRBJ1-1	CASSLGVEGVGTEAFF	TGTGCCAGCAGCTTAGGGGTGGAAGGGGTGGGCACTGAAGCTTTCTTT
few	TRBV29-1	.	TRBJ1-2	CSVEVAGYESGGYTF	TGCAGCGTTGAAGTGGCGGGGTACGAGAGCGGTGGCTACACCTTC
once	TRBV13	.	TRBJ1-2	CASRPQGNYGYTF	TGTGCCAGCAGGCCACAGGGTAACTATGGCTACACCTTC
.	TRBV19	.	TRBJ2-5	CASSSRTYQETQYF	TGTGCCAGTAGTAGTCGGACCTACCAAGAGACCCAGTACTTC
.	TRBV6-5	.	TRBJ2-2	CASSYGEGELFF	TGTGCCAGCAGTTACGGGGAAGGGGAGCTGTTTTTT
.	TRBV13	.	TRBJ1-6	CASSFLDRNYNSPLHF	TGTGCCAGCAGCTTCCTCGATCGGAACTATAATTCACCCCTCCACTTT
few	TRBV6-1	TRBD2	TRBJ2-1	CASSSGGGSNEQFF	TGTGCCAGCAGTTCTGGCGGGGGGTCCAATGAGCAGTTCTTC